This T cell receptor beta chain derives from a study of blood T cells in healthy people across ages. Study-wide results and caveats: TCR beta diversity correlated strongly with naive T cell percentage.

The CDR3 totals 11 residues. Germline-derived CDR1 and CDR2 are GTSNPN and SVGIG (reference sequence). The V end was cut by 3 bases, the J end by 4 bases, with 6 bases between. A sample-barcoded 5' primer and a J-beta primer mix were used in a second PCR of roughly 7 to 12 cycles. TCRdb re-derived calls from the 5' RACE reads in MiXCR, one entry per CDR3 protein. The repertoire holds fewer than 700,000 distinct CDR3 sequences, with approximately 40% as singletons. Points on this clonotype: The target antigen is unknown.

The sequence came from a man at least 80 years old in good health. Sequencing was carried out using blood. The chain carries TRBV30 and TRBJ1-2; no firm D call. In DNA form, the CDR3 reads TGTGCCTGGAGCGACTCCTATGGCTACACCTTC. Translating it yields CAWSDSYGYTF. The full variable domain, its missing parts supplied by reference TRBV30 and TRBJ1-2, is SQTIHQWPATLVQPVGSPLSLECTVEGTSNPNLYWYRQAAGRGLQLLFYSVGIGQISSEVPQNLSASRPQDRQFILSSKKLLLSDSGFYLCAWSDSYGYTFGSGTRLTVV.